Included here is one T cell receptor beta chain sequence, with context. The sample belongs to a study of CD8 T cells in Susac syndrome. When the RNA was reverse transcribed, random hexamers were used with an input of roughly 0.5 to 1 ug. TCRdb analysed the immunoSEQ multiplex PCR reads with MiXCR anew, one entry per CDR3 protein. Here the sample spans about 290,000 distinct CDR3 sequences, over 75% being singletons. The length of the CDR3 is 17 residues. Germline lookup yields CDR1 KGHDR and CDR2 SFDVKD. With 0 bases clipped from V and 2 bases from J, the junction kept 6 bases outside the gene matches.

The sample comprised CD8+ T cells from PBMCs. V and J are TRBV24-1 and TRBJ2-1, with TRBD2 matching over 7 bases. The source is a human donor with multiple sclerosis. This chain's CDR3 is CATSDLRGGSPYNEQFF. The CDR3 DNA reads TGTGCCACCAGTGATTTGAGGGGCGGGAGCCCCTACAATGAGCAGTTCTTC.